The TCR beta chain under discussion was sequenced for a study of blood T cell repertoires in COVID-19. Libraries were prepared by immunoSEQ multiplex PCR; TCRdb keeps only in-frame clonotypes and omits some of them. There are approximately 71,000 clones in the sample; 60% to 85% occur only once, and about 24% lies in the top ten. There are 12 residues in the CDR3. V shed 4 bases and J shed 4 bases, with 7 bases lying between them. Germline assignment: CDR1 SEHNR and CDR2 FQNEAQ (reference sequence). This TCR came from a human donor in a cohort sampled during active COVID-19. The V call is TRBV7-9, the J call TRBJ2-5; TRBD2 is a possible D gene (5 bases). Sequences were obtained from peripheral blood. Here the CDR3 DNA reads TGTGCCAGCAGCTCGGAGGCAGAGACCCAGTACTTC. This codes for CASSSEAETQYF.